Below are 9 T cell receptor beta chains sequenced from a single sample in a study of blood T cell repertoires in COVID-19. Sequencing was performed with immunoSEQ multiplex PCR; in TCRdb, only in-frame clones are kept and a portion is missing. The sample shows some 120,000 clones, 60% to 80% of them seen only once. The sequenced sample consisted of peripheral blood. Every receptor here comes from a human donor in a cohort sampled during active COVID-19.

CDR3 bases: TGTGCCAGCAGTTCCCGGGACTATACCACAGATACGCAGTATTTT. Translation gives CASSSRDYTTDTQYF. V is TRBV6-5 and J is TRBJ2-3, with 7 positions matching TRBD2. The V gene end was trimmed by 4 bases and the J gene end by 2 bases; junction bases not matched to a gene: 6. CDR1 is MNHEY, CDR2 SVGAGI, per germline. CDR3 length: 15 amino acids.

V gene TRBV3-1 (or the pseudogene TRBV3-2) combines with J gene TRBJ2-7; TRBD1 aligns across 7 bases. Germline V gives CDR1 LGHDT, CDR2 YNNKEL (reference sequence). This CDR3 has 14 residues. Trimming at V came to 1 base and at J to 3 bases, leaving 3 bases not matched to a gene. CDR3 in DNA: TGTGCCAGCAGCCAAGGACAGGGTTTCTACGAGCAGTACTTC. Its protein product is CASSQGQGFYEQYF.

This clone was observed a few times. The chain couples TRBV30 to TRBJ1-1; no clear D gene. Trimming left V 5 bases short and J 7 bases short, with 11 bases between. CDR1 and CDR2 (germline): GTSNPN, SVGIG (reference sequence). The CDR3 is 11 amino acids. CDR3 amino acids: CAWADIIEAFF. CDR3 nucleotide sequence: TGTGCCTGGGCTGACATCATTGAAGCTTTCTTT.

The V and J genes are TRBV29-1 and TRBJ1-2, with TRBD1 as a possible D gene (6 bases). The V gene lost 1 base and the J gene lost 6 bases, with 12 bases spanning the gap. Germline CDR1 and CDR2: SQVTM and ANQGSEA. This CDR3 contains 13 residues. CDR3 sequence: CSVEGTGFDGYTF. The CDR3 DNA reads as TGCAGCGTTGAAGGAACAGGGTTCGATGGCTACACCTTC.

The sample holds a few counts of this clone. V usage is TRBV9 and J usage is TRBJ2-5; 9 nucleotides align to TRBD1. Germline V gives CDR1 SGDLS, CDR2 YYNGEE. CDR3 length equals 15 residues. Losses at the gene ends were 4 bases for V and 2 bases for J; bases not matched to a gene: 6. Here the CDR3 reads CASSFPDRGQETQYF. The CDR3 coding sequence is TGTGCCAGCAGCTTCCCGGACAGGGGACAAGAGACCCAGTACTTC.

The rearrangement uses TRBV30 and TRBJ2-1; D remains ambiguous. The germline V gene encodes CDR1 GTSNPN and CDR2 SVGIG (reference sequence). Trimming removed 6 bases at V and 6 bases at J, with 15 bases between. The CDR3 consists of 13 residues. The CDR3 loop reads CACARSHVNEQFF. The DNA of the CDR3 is TGTGCCTGTGCTCGAAGCCATGTCAATGAGCAGTTCTTC.

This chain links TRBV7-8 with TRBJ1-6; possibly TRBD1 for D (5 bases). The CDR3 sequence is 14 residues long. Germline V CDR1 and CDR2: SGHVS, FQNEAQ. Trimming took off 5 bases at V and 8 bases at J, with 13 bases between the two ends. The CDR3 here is CASSPDSRDSPLHF. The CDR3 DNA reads TGTGCCAGCAGCCCTGACAGTCGGGATTCACCCCTCCACTTT.

DNA for the CDR3: TGTGCCAGCAGTTTATGGGGTCCGGGAGAAAAACTGTTTTTT. Protein product: CASSLWGPGEKLFF. The V call is TRBV28, the J call TRBJ1-4; D unclear. V lost 0 bases and J lost 8, with 10 bases in between. Germline assignment: CDR1 MDHEN and CDR2 SYDVKM. This CDR3 has 14 amino acids.

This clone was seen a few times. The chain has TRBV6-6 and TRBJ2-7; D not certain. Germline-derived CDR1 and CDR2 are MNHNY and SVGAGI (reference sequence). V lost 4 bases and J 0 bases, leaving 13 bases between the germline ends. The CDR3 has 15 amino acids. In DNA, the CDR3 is TGTGCCAGCAGTTCCAACATAATACACTCCTACGAGCAGTACTTC. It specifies CASSSNIIHSYEQYF.